These T cell receptor beta chains were read from a single sample in a study of shared clonotypes between healthy human individuals. Assay used: immunoSEQ multiplex PCR; TCRdb lists only in-frame clones, some missing. The sample holds about a million clones, approximately 77% seen once. The sample taken for sequencing was memory CD4+ T cells from PBMCs. Source of these receptors: a man between 18 and 35 years old in good health. Some clones in this sample may be carry-over from other donors' samples. CDR3s include the opening cysteine and the closing phenylalanine or tryptophan. D genes are given only for firm matches. Size tells how often a clone was seen (once, few, many) or the class of an expanded clone, and some rows leave it out.

TRBD2	TRBV19	TRBJ2-1	few	CASSSLGLGGNEQFF	TGTGCCAGTAGTAGTCTGGGACTAGGCGGCAATGAGCAGTTCTTC
TRBD1	TRBV7-9	TRBJ1-1	NA	CASSPRQGGPNTEAFF	TGTGCCAGCAGCCCCAGACAGGGAGGGCCGAACACTGAAGCTTTCTTT
TRBD2	TRBV19	TRBJ2-1	NA	CASKPGAGGNEQFF	TGTGCCAGTAAGCCCGGCGCCGGGGGGAATGAGCAGTTCTTC
TRBD1	TRBV2	TRBJ2-6	NA	CASAGQGVRSGANVLTF	TGTGCCAGCGCTGGACAGGGGGTACGCTCTGGGGCCAACGTCCTGACTTTC
NA	TRBV28	TRBJ2-7	once	CASSLVSEQYF	TGTGCCAGCAGTTTAGTGAGCGAGCAGTACTTC
NA	TRBV4-1	TRBJ2-3	NA	CASSQADLTQYF	TGCGCCAGCAGCCAGGCTGATCTTACGCAGTATTTT
TRBD1	TRBV2	TRBJ1-1	NA	CASSETYRGHTEAFF	TGTGCCAGCAGTGAAACCTACAGGGGCCACACTGAAGCTTTCTTT
NA	TRBV28	TRBJ1-3	NA	CASRLGVAPGNTIYF	TGTGCCAGCCGTTTAGGGGTGGCCCCTGGAAACACCATATATTTT
NA	TRBV28	TRBJ2-6	NA	CASSFSSFGANVLTF	TGTGCCAGCAGTTTTTCTTCGTTTGGGGCCAACGTCCTGACTTTC
TRBD1	TRBV7-2	TRBJ1-1	few	CASSLTGAVTEAFF	TGTGCCAGCAGCTTGACAGGGGCGGTGACTGAAGCTTTCTTT
NA	TRBV27	TRBJ1-4	many	CASSLRGSGKLFF	TGTGCCAGCAGTTTGCGGGGGTCCGGGAAACTGTTTTTT
NA	TRBV21-1	TRBJ2-1	NA	CASSNKRPPGRMALAGDRKFF	TGTGCCAGCAGCAACAAAAGACCCCCGGGACGGATGGCCCTAGCGGGAGATAGGAAGTTCTTC
NA	TRBV5-1	TRBJ1-1	once	CASSLGENTEAFF	TGCGCCAGCAGCTTGGGGGAAAACACTGAAGCTTTCTTT
NA	TRBV30	TRBJ2-7	NA	CAWSPRTPTYEQYF	TGTGCCTGGTCCCCGAGGACACCTACCTACGAGCAGTACTTC
NA	TRBV10-3	TRBJ1-1	NA	CAIRTDGNTEAFF	TGTGCCATCAGGACGGACGGGAACACTGAAGCTTTCTTT
NA	TRBV7-3	TRBJ2-1	NA	CASSFGGAPYNEQFF	TGTGCCAGCAGCTTTGGCGGAGCACCCTACAATGAGCAGTTCTTC
NA	TRBV6-5	TRBJ1-1	NA	CASSEREGDEAFF	TGTGCCAGCAGCGAACGAGAGGGGGATGAAGCTTTCTTT
NA	TRBV5-1	TRBJ2-3	NA	CASSPGGAGSTDTQYF	TGCGCCAGCAGCCCCGGCGGGGCTGGAAGTACAGATACGCAGTATTTT
NA	TRBV30	TRBJ2-1	NA	CAWSVRLHNEQFF	TGTGCCTGGAGTGTACGCTTACACAATGAGCAGTTCTTC
NA	TRBV10-3	TRBJ2-1	once	CAISAQGAGREGQVSNEQFF	TGTGCCATCAGTGCACAGGGGGCGGGGCGGGAGGGCCAGGTCAGCAATGAGCAGTTCTTC
NA	TRBV6-1	TRBJ2-7	NA	CASSEAAGTRSEQYF	TGTGCCAGCAGTGAAGCGGCCGGGACAAGAAGCGAGCAGTACTTC
NA	TRBV19	TRBJ2-5	NA	CASTISSAQETQYF	TGTGCCAGTACCATCAGCAGCGCCCAAGAGACCCAGTACTTC
TRBD1	TRBV5-6	TRBJ2-7	NA	CASSFGTVSYEQYF	TGTGCCAGCAGTTTCGGGACAGTCTCCTACGAGCAGTACTTC
NA	TRBV5-1	TRBJ2-3	few	CASSFYSGADTQYF	TGCGCCAGCAGCTTCTATTCGGGAGCAGATACGCAGTATTTT
TRBD2	TRBV2	TRBJ2-7	NA	CASSDPTSGSPYEQYF	TGTGCCAGCAGTGACCCGACTAGCGGGAGCCCCTACGAGCAGTACTTC
NA	TRBV18	TRBJ1-1	NA	CASSPLGGDTEAFF	TGTGCCAGCTCACCGCTGGGGGGGGACACTGAAGCTTTCTTT
TRBD1	TRBV28	TRBJ2-7	NA	CASISTGTYEQYF	TGTGCCAGCATTTCGACAGGGACATACGAGCAGTACTTC
NA	TRBV6-5	TRBJ2-1	NA	CASKRPSSYNEQFF	TGTGCCAGCAAGCGGCCTAGCTCCTACAATGAGCAGTTCTTC
TRBD2	TRBV6-5	TRBJ2-5	NA	CASKGAGAGETQYF	TGTGCCAGCAAGGGAGCGGGGGCAGGGGAGACCCAGTACTTC
NA	TRBV2	TRBJ1-1	few	CASGTGGLNTEAFF	TGTGCCAGCGGAACAGGTGGATTGAACACTGAAGCTTTCTTT
NA	TRBV11-3	TRBJ2-1	NA	CASSSQGINEQFF	TGTGCCAGCAGCTCCCAGGGTATCAATGAGCAGTTCTTC
NA	TRBV4-3	TRBJ2-1	NA	CASSQGVMGRYNEQFF	TGCGCCAGCAGCCAAGGGGTGATGGGGCGCTACAATGAGCAGTTCTTC
TRBD1	TRBV9	TRBJ1-3	NA	CASSAQRQGSGNTIYF	TGTGCCAGCAGCGCCCAGAGACAGGGGTCGGGAAACACCATATATTTT
NA	TRBV5-4	TRBJ1-5	NA	CASSFGGGVSNQPQHF	TGTGCCAGCAGCTTTGGGGGGGGCGTTAGCAATCAGCCCCAGCATTTT
NA	TRBV28	TRBJ2-7	NA	CASSLLDTTYEQYF	TGTGCCAGCAGTTTACTGGACACAACCTACGAGCAGTACTTC
NA	TRBV7-9	TRBJ1-1	once	CASSSQPNTEAFF	TGTGCCAGCAGCTCGCAGCCGAACACTGAAGCTTTCTTT
NA	TRBV29-1	TRBJ2-2	NA	CSVADSNTGELFF	TGCAGCGTTGCGGACAGTAACACCGGGGAGCTGTTTTTT
NA	TRBV29-1	TRBJ2-7	NA	CSVEGGKQGDYEQYF	TGCAGCGTTGAAGGGGGGAAACAGGGCGACTACGAGCAGTACTTC
TRBD2	TRBV11-3	TRBJ2-2	NA	CASSQGLAGPNTGELFF	TGTGCCAGCAGCCAGGGACTAGCGGGGCCGAACACCGGGGAGCTGTTTTTT
TRBD1	TRBV9	TRBJ1-5	NA	CASSVGDRGAQPQHF	TGTGCCAGCAGCGTAGGAGACAGGGGAGCTCAGCCCCAGCATTTT
NA	TRBV7-2	TRBJ2-7	NA	CASSLGPTQGPTHF	TGTGCCAGCAGCTTAGGCCCAACACAGGGACCTACCCACTTC
NA	TRBV6-5	TRBJ1-1	NA	CASSYSKGGTEAFF	TGTGCCAGCAGTTACTCGAAGGGAGGCACTGAAGCTTTCTTT
NA	TRBV11-3	TRBJ2-1	NA	CASSLGVHEQFF	TGTGCCAGCAGCTTAGGGGTACATGAGCAGTTCTTC
NA	TRBV2	TRBJ1-2	NA	CASSGGGRGYTF	TGTGCCAGCAGTGGGGGGGGTCGCGGCTACACCTTC
NA	TRBV5-5	TRBJ1-4	NA	CASSDPGAEKLFF	TGTGCCAGCAGTGATCCCGGGGCTGAAAAACTGTTTTTT
TRBD1	TRBV6-1	TRBJ2-5	NA	CASRDRDRETQYF	TGTGCCAGCAGGGACAGGGATCGGGAGACCCAGTACTTC
NA	TRBV6-8	TRBJ1-1	NA	CASRTGNTEAFF	TGTGCCAGCAGGACAGGGAACACTGAAGCTTTCTTT
NA	TRBV28	TRBJ2-7	NA	CASSWPGGGNNEQYF	TGTGCCAGCAGTTGGCCCGGGGGCGGGAATAACGAGCAGTACTTC
NA	TRBV7-9	TRBJ1-6	NA	CASSFGTALSPLHF	TGTGCCAGCAGCTTCGGGACTGCCCTTTCACCCCTCCACTTT
TRBD2	TRBV4-2	TRBJ2-3	NA	CASSQVNSGSLVDTQYF	TGTGCCAGCAGCCAAGTGAATAGCGGGAGTCTGGTAGATACGCAGTATTTT
NA	TRBV21-1	TRBJ2-5	NA	CASSKVGGSPRETQYF	TGTGCCAGCAGCAAAGTCGGGGGGAGTCCGCGGGAGACCCAGTACTTC
NA	TRBV19	TRBJ1-3	NA	CASSPTLGNTIYF	TGTGCCAGTAGCCCGACATTGGGAAACACCATATATTTT
NA	TRBV28	TRBJ1-2	NA	CASRLDPSGGYTF	TGTGCCAGCAGGTTGGACCCGTCGGGGGGCTACACCTTC
NA	TRBV6-1	TRBJ1-5	few	CASSLRSNQPQHF	TGTGCCAGCAGTCTCCGATCCAATCAGCCCCAGCATTTT
NA	TRBV27	TRBJ1-3	many	CASSLSPPGAGSGNTIYF	TGTGCCAGCAGTTTATCACCACCAGGGGCCGGCTCTGGAAACACCATATATTTT
NA	TRBV18	TRBJ1-2	once	CASSLGLDGYTF	TGTGCCAGCTCACTGGGGTTGGATGGCTACACCTTC
NA	TRBV9	TRBJ2-7	few	CASSVEGGSRTYF	TGTGCCAGCAGCGTAGAGGGGGGTTCGCGTACCTACTTC
NA	TRBV29-1	TRBJ2-2	once	CSVGAATNTGELFF	TGCAGCGTTGGGGCGGCTACGAACACCGGGGAGCTGTTTTTT
NA	TRBV6-1	TRBJ2-6	NA	CASSDDRGPSSTGANVLTF	TGTGCCAGCAGTGATGACCGGGGCCCTAGTTCTACTGGGGCCAACGTCCTGACTTTC